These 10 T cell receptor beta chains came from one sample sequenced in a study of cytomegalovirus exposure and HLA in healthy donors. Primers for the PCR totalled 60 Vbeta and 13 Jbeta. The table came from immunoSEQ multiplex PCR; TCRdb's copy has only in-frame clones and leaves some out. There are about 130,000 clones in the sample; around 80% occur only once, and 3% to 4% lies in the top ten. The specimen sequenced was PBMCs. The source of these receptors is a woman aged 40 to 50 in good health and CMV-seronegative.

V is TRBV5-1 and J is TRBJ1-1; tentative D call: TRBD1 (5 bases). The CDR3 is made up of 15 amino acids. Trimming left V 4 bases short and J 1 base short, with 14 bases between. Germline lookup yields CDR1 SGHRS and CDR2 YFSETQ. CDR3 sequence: CASSVGHTGNTEAFF. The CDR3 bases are TGCGCCAGCAGCGTTGGGCATACAGGGAACACTGAAGCTTTCTTT. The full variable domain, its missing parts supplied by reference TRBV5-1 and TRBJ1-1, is KAGVTQTPRYLIKTRGQQVTLSCSPISGHRSVSWYQQTPGQGLQFLFEYFSETQRNKGNFPGRFSGRQFSNSRSEMNVSTLELGDSALYLCASSVGHTGNTEAFFGQGTRLTVV.

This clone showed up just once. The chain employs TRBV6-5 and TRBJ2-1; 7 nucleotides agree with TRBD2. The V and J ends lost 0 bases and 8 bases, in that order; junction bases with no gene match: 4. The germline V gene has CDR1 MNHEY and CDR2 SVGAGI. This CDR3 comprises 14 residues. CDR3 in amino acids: CASSYSLAVHEQFF. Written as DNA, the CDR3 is TGTGCCAGCAGTTACTCGCTAGCGGTTCATGAGCAGTTCTTC.

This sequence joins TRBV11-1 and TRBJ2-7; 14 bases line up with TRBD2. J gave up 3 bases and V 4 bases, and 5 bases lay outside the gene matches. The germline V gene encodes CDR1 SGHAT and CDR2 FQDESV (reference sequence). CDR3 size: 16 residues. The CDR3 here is CASSSPGTSGSYEQYF. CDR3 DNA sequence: TGTGCCAGCAGCTCACCAGGGACTAGCGGGAGCTACGAGCAGTACTTC. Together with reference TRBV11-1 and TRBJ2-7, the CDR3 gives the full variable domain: EAEVAQSPRYKITEKSQAVAFWCDPISGHATLYWYRQILGQGPELLVQFQDESVVDDSQLPKDRFSAERLKGVDSTLKIQPAELGDSAMYLCASSSPGTSGSYEQYFGPGTRLTVT.

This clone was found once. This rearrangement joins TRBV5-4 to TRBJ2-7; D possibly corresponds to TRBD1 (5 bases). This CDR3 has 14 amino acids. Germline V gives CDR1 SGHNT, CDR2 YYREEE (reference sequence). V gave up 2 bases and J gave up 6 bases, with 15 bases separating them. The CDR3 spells CASSLQAVPGEQYF. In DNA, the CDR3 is TGTGCCAGCAGCTTACAGGCAGTCCCAGGCGAGCAGTACTTC.

CDR3 sequence: CASSQGTGETLEQYF. The CDR3 bases are TGTGCCAGCAGCCAAGGCACAGGGGAAACCCTCGAGCAGTACTTC. The V gene is TRBV14, the J gene TRBJ2-7; 7 positions agree with TRBD1. Germline-derived CDR1 and CDR2 are SGHDN and FVKESK. This CDR3 has 15 amino acids. After removal of 1 base from V and 6 bases from J, the junction contained 9 bases not matched to a gene.

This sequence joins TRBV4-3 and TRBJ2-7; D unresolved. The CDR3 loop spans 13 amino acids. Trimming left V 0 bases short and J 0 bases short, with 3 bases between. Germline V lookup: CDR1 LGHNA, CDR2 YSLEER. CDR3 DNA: TGCGCCAGCAGCCAAGACCTCTCCTACGAGCAGTACTTC. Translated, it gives CASSQDLSYEQYF.

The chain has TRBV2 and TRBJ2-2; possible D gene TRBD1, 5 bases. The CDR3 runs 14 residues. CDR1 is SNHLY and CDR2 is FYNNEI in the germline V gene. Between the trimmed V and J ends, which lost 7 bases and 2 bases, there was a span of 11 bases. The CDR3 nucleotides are TGTGCCAGCAACCAGGGCGCTAACACCGGGGAGCTGTTTTTT. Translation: CASNQGANTGELFF.

CDR3 residues: CASSEGQGNEKLFF. CDR3 in DNA: TGTGCCAGCAGTGAGGGACAGGGTAATGAAAAACTGTTTTTT. The chain couples TRBV6-1 to TRBJ1-4, with TRBD1 matching over 9 bases. The trim removed 3 bases at V and 4 bases at J, leaving 0 bases unmatched. This CDR3 has 14 residues. CDR1 is MNHNS and CDR2 is SASEGT in the germline V gene.

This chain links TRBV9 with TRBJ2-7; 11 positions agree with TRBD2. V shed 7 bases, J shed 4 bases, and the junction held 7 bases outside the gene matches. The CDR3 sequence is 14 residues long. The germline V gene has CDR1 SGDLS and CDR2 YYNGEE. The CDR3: CASPNGLAGYEQYF. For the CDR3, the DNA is TGTGCCAGCCCTAACGGACTAGCGGGTTACGAGCAGTACTTC.

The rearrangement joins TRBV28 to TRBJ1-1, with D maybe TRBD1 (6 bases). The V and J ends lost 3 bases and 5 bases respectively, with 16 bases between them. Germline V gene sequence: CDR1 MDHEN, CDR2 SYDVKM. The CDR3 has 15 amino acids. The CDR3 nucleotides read TGTGCCAGCAGTTTTTTGGTCAGGGGAAGGACTGAAGCTTTCTTT. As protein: CASSFLVRGRTEAFF.